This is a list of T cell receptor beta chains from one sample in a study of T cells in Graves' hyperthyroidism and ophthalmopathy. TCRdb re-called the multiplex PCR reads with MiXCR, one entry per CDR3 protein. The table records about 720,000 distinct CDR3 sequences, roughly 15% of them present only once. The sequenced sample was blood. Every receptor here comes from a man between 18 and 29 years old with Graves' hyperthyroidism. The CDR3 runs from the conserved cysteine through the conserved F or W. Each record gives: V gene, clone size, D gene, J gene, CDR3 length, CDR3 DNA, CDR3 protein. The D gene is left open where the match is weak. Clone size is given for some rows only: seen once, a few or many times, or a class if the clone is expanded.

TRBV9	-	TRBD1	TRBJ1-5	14	TGTGCCAGCAGCTCAACCGGGACAGGGCTGCCCCAGCATTTT	CASSSTGTGLPQHF
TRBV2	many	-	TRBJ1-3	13	TGTGCCAGCAGTGAACAGACTGGAAACACCATATATTTT	CASSEQTGNTIYF
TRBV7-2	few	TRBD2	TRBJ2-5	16	TGTGCCAGCAGCTTAAATAGCGGGAGGGCCAGTGAGACCCAGTACTTC	CASSLNSGRASETQYF
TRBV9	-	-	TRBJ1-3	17	TGTGCCAGCAGCGAGCGCTCGGACCGACGCTCTGGAAACACCATATATTTT	CASSERSDRRSGNTIYF
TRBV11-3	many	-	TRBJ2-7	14	TGTGCCAGCAGCTCCCGGGACGGACCCTACGAGCAGTACTTC	CASSSRDGPYEQYF
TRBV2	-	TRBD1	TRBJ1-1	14	TGTGCCAGCAGTGAGCAGGGGGTGAACACTGAAGCTTTCTTT	CASSEQGVNTEAFF
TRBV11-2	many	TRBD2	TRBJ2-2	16	TGTGCCAGCAGCTTATCCCTAGCGGGAAACACCGGGGAGCTGTTTTTT	CASSLSLAGNTGELFF
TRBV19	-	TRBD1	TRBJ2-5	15	TGTGCCAGTAGAAACTTAGGACAGGGGGGAGAGACCCAGTACTTC	CASRNLGQGGETQYF
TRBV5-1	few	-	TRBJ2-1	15	TGCGCCAGCAGCTTCCCACAGGGGGGGTACAATGAGCAGTTCTTC	CASSFPQGGYNEQFF
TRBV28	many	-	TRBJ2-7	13	TGTGCCAGCAGTTACCCGGATACCTACGAGCAGTACTTC	CASSYPDTYEQYF
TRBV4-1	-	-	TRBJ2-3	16	TGCGCCAGCAGCCCTCCCGGGACAATCGGCGCAGATACGCAGTATTTT	CASSPPGTIGADTQYF
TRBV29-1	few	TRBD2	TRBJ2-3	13	TGCAGCGTACGAGTCCTAGCGGGAGATACGCAGTATTTT	CSVRVLAGDTQYF
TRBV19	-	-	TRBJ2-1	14	TGTGCCAGTAGTTTCGGGTTGCCCGAGAATGAGCAGTTCTTC	CASSFGLPENEQFF
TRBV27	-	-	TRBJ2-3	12	TGTGCCAGCAGTAATCGACCTGGTGGGCAGTATTTT	CASSNRPGGQYF
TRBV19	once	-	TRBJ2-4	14	TGTGCCAGTAGTATGGGGTTCGACAGAAACATTCAGTACTTC	CASSMGFDRNIQYF
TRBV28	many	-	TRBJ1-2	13	TGTGCCAGCAGTCCTCAGGAGATCTATGGCTACACCTTC	CASSPQEIYGYTF
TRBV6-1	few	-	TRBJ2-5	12	TGTGCCAGCAGTGAACAGAAAGAGACCCAGTACTTC	CASSEQKETQYF
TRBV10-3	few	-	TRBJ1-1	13	TGTGCCATCAGAGGGACTACCGACACTGAAGCTTTCTTT	CAIRGTTDTEAFF
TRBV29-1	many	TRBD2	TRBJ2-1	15	TGCAGCGTTCGGACTAGCGGGAAACTGACGAATGAGCAGTTCTTC	CSVRTSGKLTNEQFF
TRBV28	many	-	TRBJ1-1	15	TGTGCCAGCAGTTTAGCCGGAGAAGTGAACACTGAAGCTTTCTTT	CASSLAGEVNTEAFF
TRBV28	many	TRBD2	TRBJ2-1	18	TGTGCCAGCAGGGGGGGCGGACTAGCGGGAGGGTTCTACAATGAGCAGTTCTTC	CASRGGGLAGGFYNEQFF
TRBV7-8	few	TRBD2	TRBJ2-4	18	TGTGCCAGCAGCTTAGTTCGGCGGGAGGGCCGAGCCAAAAACATTCAGTACTTC	CASSLVRREGRAKNIQYF
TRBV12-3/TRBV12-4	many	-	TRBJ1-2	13	TGTGCCAGCAGTCAAGAGGCAGGGTATGGCTACACCTTC	CASSQEAGYGYTF
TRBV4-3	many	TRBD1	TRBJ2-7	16	TGCGCCAGCAGCCGAGTTCCCGGGACAGTTGCGTACGAGCAGTACTTC	CASSRVPGTVAYEQYF
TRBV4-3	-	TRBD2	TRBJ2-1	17	TGCGCCAGCAGCCAAGAAGTGGCTAGCGGGAGTAGCAATGAGCAGTTCTTC	CASSQEVASGSSNEQFF
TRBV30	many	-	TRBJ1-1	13	TGTGCCTGGAGTAGGGGAAGGGATACGATATCTTTCTTT	CAWSRGRDTISFF
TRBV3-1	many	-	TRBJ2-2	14	TGTGCCAGCAGCCAGTCAGGTGGCACCGGGGAGCTGTTTTTT	CASSQSGGTGELFF
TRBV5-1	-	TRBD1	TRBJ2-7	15	TGCGCCAGCAGCTCGGGGAGGACAGGGGCCTACGAGCAGTACTTC	CASSSGRTGAYEQYF
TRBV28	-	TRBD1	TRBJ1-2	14	TGTGCCAGCAGTCTGAGACAGGGGATATATGGCTACACCTTC	CASSLRQGIYGYTF
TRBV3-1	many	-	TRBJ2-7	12	TGTGCCAGCAGCCAACGGCGGGATGAGCAGTACTTC	CASSQRRDEQYF
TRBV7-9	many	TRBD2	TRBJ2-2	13	TGTGCCAGCAGCCCGGCGGGGGTCGGGGAGCTGTTTTTT	CASSPAGVGELFF
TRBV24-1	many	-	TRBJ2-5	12	TGTGCCACCAGTGACCAGCAAGAGACCCAGTACTTC	CATSDQQETQYF
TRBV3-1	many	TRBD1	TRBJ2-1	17	TGTGCCAGCAGCCAGACTCAGACAGGGAGTAGGGATAATGAGCAGTTCTTC	CASSQTQTGSRDNEQFF
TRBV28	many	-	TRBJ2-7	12	TGTGCCAGCAGTTTAAAAGTCTACGAGCAGTACTTC	CASSLKVYEQYF
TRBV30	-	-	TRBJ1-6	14	TGTGCCTGGAGTGTACTCAGGGGCAATTCACCCCTCCACTTT	CAWSVLRGNSPLHF
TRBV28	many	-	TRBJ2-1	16	TGTGCCAGCAGTTTTAGGGGTTTTATCCCCTACAATGAGCAGTTCTTC	CASSFRGFIPYNEQFF
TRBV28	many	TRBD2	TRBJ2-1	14	TGTGCCAGCAGTTTAGCGGGAGGGAGCAATGAGCAGTTCTTC	CASSLAGGSNEQFF
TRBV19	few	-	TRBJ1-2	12	TGTGCCAGTAGTACTGGGACGGGTATATACACCTTC	CASSTGTGIYTF
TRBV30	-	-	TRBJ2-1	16	TGTGCCTGGAGTCCCTATAAGGTTCCATCCTACAATGAGCAGTTCTTC	CAWSPYKVPSYNEQFF
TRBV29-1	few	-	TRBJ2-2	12	TGCAGCGTTGATAGCGACACCGGGGAGCTGTTTTTT	CSVDSDTGELFF
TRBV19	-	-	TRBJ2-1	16	TGTGCCAGTAGTTTCGAGGGGGGACCCGCCTACAATGAGCAGTTCTTC	CASSFEGGPAYNEQFF
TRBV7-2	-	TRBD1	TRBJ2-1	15	TGTGTCAGCAGCCTGGACAGGGGAGCTCTTAATGAGCAGTTCTTC	CVSSLDRGALNEQFF
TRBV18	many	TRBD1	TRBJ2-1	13	TGTGCCAGCTCGGTGACAGGGGGCAATGAGCAGTTCTTC	CASSVTGGNEQFF
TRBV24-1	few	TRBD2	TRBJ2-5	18	TGTGCCACCAGTGACCTTCCTGGGACTAGCGGGATGGGAGAGACCCAGTACTTC	CATSDLPGTSGMGETQYF
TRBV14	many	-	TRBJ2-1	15	TGTGCCAGCAGCCAAGCAACTACATTCTACAATGAGCAGTTCTTC	CASSQATTFYNEQFF
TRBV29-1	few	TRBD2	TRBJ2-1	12	TGCAGCGAGCGGGGACCTTACAATGAGCAGTTCTTC	CSERGPYNEQFF
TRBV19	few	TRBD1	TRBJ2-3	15	TGTGCCAGTAGGCCCGGGACAGGGAACACAGATACGCAGTATTTT	CASRPGTGNTDTQYF
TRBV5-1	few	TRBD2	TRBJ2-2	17	TGCGCCAGCAGCTTGCGATCACTAGCGGGACACACCGGGGAGCTGTTTTTT	CASSLRSLAGHTGELFF
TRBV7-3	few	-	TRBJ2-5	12	TGTGACCGGGACCAAGACCAAGAGACCCAGTACTTC	CDRDQDQETQYF
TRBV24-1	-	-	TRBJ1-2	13	TGTGCCACCAGTGATACAGGGAACTATGGCTACACCTTC	CATSDTGNYGYTF
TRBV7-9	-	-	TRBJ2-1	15	TGTGCCAGCAGCTTTTTCTCGGGGGGCGTAAATGAGCAGTTCTTC	CASSFFSGGVNEQFF
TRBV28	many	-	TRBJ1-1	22	TGTGCCAGCAGTACGAAAAAAGGACGGAGGCCGATACCCGTCCAATGGTATGCTGAAGCTTTCTTT	CASSTKKGRRPIPVQWYAEAFF
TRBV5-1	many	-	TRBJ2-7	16	TGCGCCAGCAGCCCCGGCCCGGGAGCATCTTCCTACGAGCAGTACTTC	CASSPGPGASSYEQYF
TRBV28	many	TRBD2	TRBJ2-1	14	TGTGCCAGCAGTCCCCCCCGGGACTACTCCGAGCAGTTCTTC	CASSPPRDYSEQFF
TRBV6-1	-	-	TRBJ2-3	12	TGTGCCAGCGGGAGTAGGGCAGATACGCAGTATTTT	CASGSRADTQYF
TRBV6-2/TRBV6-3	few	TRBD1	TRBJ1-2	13	TGTGCCAGCAGCCAAACACGACAGGGAGGCTACACCTTC	CASSQTRQGGYTF
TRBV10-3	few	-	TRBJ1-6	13	TGTGCCATAGCCGGCACGTATAATTCACCCCTCCACTTT	CAIAGTYNSPLHF
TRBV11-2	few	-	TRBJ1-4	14	TGTGCCAGCAGCCCGTCAGTGGAGGGTGAAAAACTGTTTTTT	CASSPSVEGEKLFF
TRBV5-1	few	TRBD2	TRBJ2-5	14	TGCGCCAGCAGGACTAGCGGGGTCCGGGAGACCCAGTACTTC	CASRTSGVRETQYF